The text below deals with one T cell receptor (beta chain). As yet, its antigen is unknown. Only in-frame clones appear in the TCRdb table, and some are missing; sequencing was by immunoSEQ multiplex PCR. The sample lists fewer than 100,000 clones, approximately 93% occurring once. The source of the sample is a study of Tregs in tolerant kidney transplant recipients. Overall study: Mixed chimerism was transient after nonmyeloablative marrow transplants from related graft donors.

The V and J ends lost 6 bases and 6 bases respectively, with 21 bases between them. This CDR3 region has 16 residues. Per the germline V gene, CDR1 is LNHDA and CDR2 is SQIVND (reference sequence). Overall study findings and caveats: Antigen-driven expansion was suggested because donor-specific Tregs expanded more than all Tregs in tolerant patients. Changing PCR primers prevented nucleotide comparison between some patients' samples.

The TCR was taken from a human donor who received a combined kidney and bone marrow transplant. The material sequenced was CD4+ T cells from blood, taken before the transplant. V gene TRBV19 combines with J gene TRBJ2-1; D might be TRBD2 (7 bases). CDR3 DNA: TGTGCCAGTAGCACTCCCGGGGGGCCCCTTACCAATGAGCAGTTCTTC. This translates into CASSTPGGPLTNEQFF. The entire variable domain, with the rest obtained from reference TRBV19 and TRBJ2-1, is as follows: DGGITQSPKYLFRKEGQNVTLSCEQNLNHDAMYWYRQDPGQGLRLIYYSQIVNDFQKGDIAEGYSVSREKKESFPLTVTSAQKNPTAFYLCASSTPGGPLTNEQFFGPGTRLTVL.